These T cell receptor beta chains were read from a single sample in a study of shared clonotypes between healthy human individuals. Sequencing used immunoSEQ multiplex PCR; TCRdb keeps in-frame clones, though not all of them. The data hold 400,000 to 600,000 clones, with roughly 95% observed a single time. The sample taken for sequencing was naive CD4+ T cells sorted from blood. The receptors here all came from a woman younger than 45 in good health. Both conserved end residues are part of each CDR3.

j_call v_call cdr3_aa
TRBJ1-4 TRBV5-6 CASSSSWTQEKLFF
TRBJ2-1 TRBV7-9 CASSLAGTSGTSYNEQFF
TRBJ2-3 TRBV28 CASGPGEADTQYF
TRBJ1-5 TRBV28 CASSVEGDSNQPQHF
TRBJ1-1 TRBV9 CASSVVTLNTEAFF
TRBJ1-5 TRBV30 CAWSVKGSNQPQHF
TRBJ2-1 TRBV29-1 CSVGSGRSSYNEQFF
TRBJ2-5 TRBV20-1 CSALEETQYF
TRBJ1-2 TRBV28 CASISEGMSYGYTF
TRBJ2-7 TRBV27 CASSQSHVSYEQYF
TRBJ2-1 TRBV4-1 CASSPHPGRGASSYNEQFF
TRBJ1-2 TRBV28 CASRMGQVQAGYTF
TRBJ1-1 TRBV5-1 CASSLVGANTEAFF
TRBJ2-1 TRBV29-1 CSVAFGGAYNEQFF
TRBJ2-3 TRBV5-1 CASRRAGGLDTQYF
TRBJ1-3 TRBV27 CASSGVSSGNTIYF
TRBJ1-3 TRBV7-9 CASRATGQSSGNTIYF
TRBJ2-7 TRBV19 CASSRTGGNGEQYF
TRBJ2-1 TRBV10-3 CAISYLAGGHSYNEQFF
TRBJ2-2 TRBV6-1 CASSGTPNTGELFF
TRBJ1-5 TRBV18 CASSSDRGHSQPQHF
TRBJ1-2 TRBV14 CASSQAMNYGYTF
TRBJ2-1 TRBV6-1 CASGTLVYNEQFF
TRBJ2-7 TRBV11-2 CASSFKRTGAYEQYF
TRBJ1-2 TRBV2 CASSEPGPSYGYTF
TRBJ2-7 TRBV11-2 CASEGLSRYEQYF
TRBJ1-1 TRBV30 CAWNRDTEAFF
TRBJ2-1 TRBV5-1 CASSLTSGTREQFF
TRBJ2-7 TRBV5-1 CASSFVVTSDPYEQYF
TRBJ2-7 TRBV28 CASRPGLATASYEQYF
TRBJ2-7 TRBV10-3 CAISTSGGTYEQYF
TRBJ2-1 TRBV10-1 CASASGRDNEQFF
TRBJ1-2 TRBV28 CASSNPGQGANGYTF
TRBJ1-6 TRBV6-6 CASSYSGTGNSPLHF
TRBJ1-2 TRBV6-6 CASSYSNTYGYTF
TRBJ2-1 TRBV5-1 CASSPQGAGNEQFF
TRBJ2-6 TRBV5-1 CASGTGDAGANVLTF
TRBJ2-7 TRBV28 CASSLLTSGYEQYF
TRBJ2-5 TRBV5-1 CASSLALLAGQETQYF
TRBJ2-3 TRBV4-1 CASSPWTSSDTQYF
TRBJ2-1 TRBV19 CASTPLAGFYNEQFF
TRBJ1-5 TRBV29-1 CSVGMEGHQPQHF
TRBJ1-1 TRBV18 CASSPQLGARSTEAFF
TRBJ2-5 TRBV7-2 CASSGRPAGARKTQYF
TRBJ2-7 TRBV7-9 CASSLAGGYEQYF
TRBJ2-3 TRBV4-1 CASSQVGEGADTQYF
TRBJ2-5 TRBV27 CASSFQGSGETQYF
TRBJ2-5 TRBV27 CASSPPPQETQYF
TRBJ2-7 TRBV19 CASSTGTVDYEQYF
TRBJ1-4 TRBV6-5 CASSYQGQANEKLFF
TRBJ1-4 TRBV7-9 CASSLGQLNEKLFF
TRBJ2-1 TRBV15 CATSREGTGPRAQFF
TRBJ1-4 TRBV5-1 CASSKDRAEKLFF
TRBJ1-1 TRBV1 CTSSRNINPPTVNTEAFF
TRBJ1-3 TRBV28 CASNGGMAGYSGNTIYF
TRBJ2-1 TRBV27 CASSSGIEQFF
TRBJ2-1 TRBV19 CASSIDRDNEQFF
TRBJ1-1 TRBV6-1 CASSEAGQNTEAFF